This T cell receptor beta chain appears in the sequencing data of a study of shared clonotypes between healthy human individuals. Whole-study context: CD4 naive and CD4 memory each took three plates per donor, while CD8 naive took two and CD8 memory one. Study-wide points: Generation of non-shared clonotypes was less probable than generation of clonotypes shared by all four donors. Sequencing depth was a factor that was expected to affect clonotype sharing among donors.

This CDR3 has 14 amino acids. Trimming cost V 2 bases and J 8 bases, with 13 bases left between them. CDR1 and CDR2 (germline): SGDLS, YYNGEE. Researchers divided each subset's genomic DNA evenly across several immunoSEQ plates. Assay used: immunoSEQ multiplex PCR; TCRdb lists only in-frame clones, some missing. The sample contains over a million clones, around 95% of which appear only once. For this clone: The target antigen is unknown.

This receptor was identified in a man between 25 and 39 years old in good health. This chain uses TRBV9 with TRBJ2-2; D not certain. The sample was naive CD4+ T cells sorted from blood. The subset: CD45RA+ positively selected. The DNA for the CDR3 is TGTGCCAGCAGCGTCCAGGTAGCTCCAGGGGAGCTGTTTTTT. Protein: CASSVQVAPGELFF.